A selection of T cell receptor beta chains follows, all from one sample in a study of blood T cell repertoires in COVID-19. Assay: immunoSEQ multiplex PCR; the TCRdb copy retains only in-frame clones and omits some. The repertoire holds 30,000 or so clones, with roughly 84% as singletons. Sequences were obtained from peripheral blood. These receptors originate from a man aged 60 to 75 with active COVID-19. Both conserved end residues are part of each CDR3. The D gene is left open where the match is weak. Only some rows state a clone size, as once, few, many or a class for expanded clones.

CDR3: CASSIGGLIYNSPLHF; DNA: TGTGCCAGTAGTATAGGGGGACTCATCTATAATTCACCCCTCCACTTT; J: TRBJ1-6; V: TRBV19; size: once; D: .
CDR3: CASSSTGEQFF; DNA: TGTGCCAGCAGCTCCACCGGGGAGCAGTTCTTC; J: TRBJ2-1; V: TRBV7-9; size: once; D: .
CDR3: CASSDGYGYTF; DNA: TGTGCCAGCAGTGACGGGTATGGCTACACCTTC; J: TRBJ1-2; V: TRBV2; size: once; D: .
CDR3: CASSFGADTEAFF; DNA: TGCGCCAGCAGCTTTGGGGCGGACACTGAAGCTTTCTTT; J: TRBJ1-1; V: TRBV5-1; size: .; D: .
CDR3: CASMPTGPYGYTF; DNA: TGTGCCAGTATGCCGACAGGGCCCTATGGCTACACCTTC; J: TRBJ1-2; V: TRBV19; size: .; D: TRBD1
CDR3: CASSTRTGTANTGELFF; DNA: TGTGCCAGCAGCACCCGGACAGGGACTGCGAACACCGGGGAGCTGTTTTTT; J: TRBJ2-2; V: TRBV7-3; size: .; D: TRBD1
CDR3: CASSQDHGTTNTEAFF; DNA: TGCGCCAGCAGCCAAGATCATGGGACAACGAACACTGAAGCTTTCTTT; J: TRBJ1-1; V: TRBV4-3; size: .; D: .
CDR3: CASSYGTSGSETQYF; DNA: TGTGCCAGCAGCTACGGGACTAGCGGGAGTGAGACCCAGTACTTC; J: TRBJ2-5; V: TRBV7-9; size: .; D: TRBD2
CDR3: CASTPRTAGEGTEAFF; DNA: TGTGCCAGCACCCCGCGGACAGCCGGGGAGGGCACTGAAGCTTTCTTT; J: TRBJ1-1; V: TRBV19; size: .; D: .
CDR3: CASSLDRETEAFF; DNA: TGTGCCAGCAGCTTAGATCGGGAGACTGAAGCTTTCTTT; J: TRBJ1-1; V: TRBV11-2; size: .; D: .
CDR3: CSALRLGLGTGELFF; DNA: TGCAGCGCCCTTCGACTAGGATTGGGCACCGGGGAGCTGTTTTTT; J: TRBJ2-2; V: TRBV29-1; size: .; D: .
CDR3: CASSPVPQLTGSGNTIYF; DNA: TGTGCCAGCTCACCAGTCCCGCAATTGACAGGGTCTGGAAACACCATATATTTT; J: TRBJ1-3; V: TRBV18; size: .; D: TRBD1
CDR3: CATSDPLGGAADTQYF; DNA: TGTGCCACCAGTGATCCCCTCGGAGGGGCGGCAGATACGCAGTATTTT; J: TRBJ2-3; V: TRBV24-1; size: .; D: .
CDR3: CASSSQRGGRETQYF; DNA: TGTGCCAGCAGCTCGCAGCGGGGGGGCCGAGAGACCCAGTACTTC; J: TRBJ2-5; V: TRBV5-4; size: .; D: TRBD2
CDR3: CASRTGSHEQYF; DNA: TGTGCCAGCAGGACAGGGTCCCACGAGCAGTACTTC; J: TRBJ2-7; V: TRBV27; size: once; D: TRBD1
CDR3: CATGSNTGELFF; DNA: TGTGCCACCGGGTCGAACACCGGGGAGCTGTTTTTT; J: TRBJ2-2; V: TRBV10-3; size: .; D: .
CDR3: CATSSGANVLTF; DNA: TGTGCCACTTCGTCTGGGGCCAACGTCCTGACTTTC; J: TRBJ2-6; V: TRBV28; size: .; D: .
CDR3: CASSAEGVSNYGYTF; DNA: TGTGCCAGCAGCGCCGAGGGGGTATCGAACTATGGCTACACCTTC; J: TRBJ1-2; V: TRBV9; size: few; D: .
CDR3: CASSRFPQGAGNNEQFF; DNA: TGTGCCAGCAGTCGATTTCCTCAGGGGGCGGGGAACAATGAGCAGTTCTTC; J: TRBJ2-1; V: TRBV14; size: .; D: TRBD1
CDR3: CASSLVGSGSTGNTGELFF; DNA: TGTGCCAGCAGCTTAGTCGGTAGCGGGAGCACGGGGAACACCGGGGAGCTGTTTTTT; J: TRBJ2-2; V: TRBV7-2; size: .; D: TRBD2
CDR3: CASSLSGSRTDTQYF; DNA: TGTGCCAGCTCACTCAGCGGGAGCCGCACAGATACGCAGTATTTT; J: TRBJ2-3; V: TRBV18; size: .; D: TRBD2
CDR3: CASSQGLLAGHGELFF; DNA: TGCGCCAGCAGCCAAGGATTGCTAGCGGGCCACGGGGAGCTGTTTTTT; J: TRBJ2-2; V: TRBV4-1; size: .; D: TRBD2
CDR3: CASSPAGRNTIYF; DNA: TGTGCCAGCTCACCAGCAGGCCGGAACACCATATATTTT; J: TRBJ1-3; V: TRBV18; size: .; D: .
CDR3: CASRQRSGANVLTF; DNA: TGTGCCAGCCGTCAGCGCTCTGGGGCCAACGTCCTGACTTTC; J: TRBJ2-6; V: TRBV2; size: .; D: .
CDR3: CASSLGRSGVATEAFF; DNA: TGTGCCAGCAGCTTGGGGAGGAGTGGAGTGGCCACTGAAGCTTTCTTT; J: TRBJ1-1; V: TRBV5-4; size: .; D: .